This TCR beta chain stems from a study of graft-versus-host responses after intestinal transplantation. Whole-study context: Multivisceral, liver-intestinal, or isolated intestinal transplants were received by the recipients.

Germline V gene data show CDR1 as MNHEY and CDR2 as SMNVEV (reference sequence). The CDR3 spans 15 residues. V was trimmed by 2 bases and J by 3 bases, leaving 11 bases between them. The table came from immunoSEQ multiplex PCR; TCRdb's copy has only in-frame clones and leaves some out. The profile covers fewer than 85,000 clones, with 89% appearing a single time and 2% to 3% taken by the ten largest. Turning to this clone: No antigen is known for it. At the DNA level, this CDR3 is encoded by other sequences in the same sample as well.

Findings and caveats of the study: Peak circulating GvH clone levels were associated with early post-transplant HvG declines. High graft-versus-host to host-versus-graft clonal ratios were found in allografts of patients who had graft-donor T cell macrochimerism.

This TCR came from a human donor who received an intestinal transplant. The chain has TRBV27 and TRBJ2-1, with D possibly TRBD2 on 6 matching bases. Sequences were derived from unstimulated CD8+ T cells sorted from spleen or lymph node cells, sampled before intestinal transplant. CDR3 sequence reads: CASSLSGGDYNEQFF. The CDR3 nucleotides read TGTGCCAGCAGTTTAAGCGGCGGGGACTACAATGAGCAGTTCTTC.